A selection of T cell receptor beta chains follows, all from one sample in a study of T cell responses to AZD1222 COVID-19 vaccine. TCRdb keeps only in-frame clones here, not all; method: immunoSEQ multiplex PCR. The table has fewer than 200,000 clones, roughly 92% seen once; the top ten hold 10%. The starting material was peripheral blood, obtained on day 0 of AZD1222 vaccination. These receptors were obtained from an adult in good health. Both conserved end residues are part of each CDR3. Fields, in order: V gene, J gene, clone size, D gene, CDR3 protein, CDR3 DNA. The D gene is left open where the match is weak. Rows give clone size only sometimes, using once, few, many, or a class for an expanded clone.

TRBV18,TRBJ2-5,.,TRBD1,CASSRGTGPQETQYF,TGTGCCAGCTCCCGAGGGACAGGGCCCCAAGAGACCCAGTACTTC
TRBV7-8,TRBJ1-4,.,.,CASSSPPNEKLFF,TGTGCCAGCAGCTCTCCGCCTAATGAAAAACTGTTTTTT
TRBV18,TRBJ2-5,.,.,CASSPRSGETQYF,TGTGCCAGCTCACCAAGGTCAGGAGAGACCCAGTACTTC
TRBV10-3,TRBJ2-3,.,TRBD2,CAISGGSGGPRGFQYF,TGTGCCATCAGTGGGGGTAGCGGGGGCCCCCGGGGGTTTCAGTATTTT
TRBV27,TRBJ1-6,few,.,CASSLLGLDSPLHF,TGTGCCAGCAGTTTATTAGGACTAGATTCACCCCTCCACTTT
TRBV5-8,TRBJ1-3,.,.,CASSLRPGAGNTIYF,TGTGCCAGCAGCTTGCGTCCAGGGGCGGGAAACACCATATATTTT
TRBV19,TRBJ1-1,once,TRBD1,CASSTRTGRIDTEAFF,TGTGCCAGTAGTACCCGGACAGGGAGGATTGACACTGAAGCTTTCTTT
TRBV7-9,TRBJ1-2,.,TRBD1,CASSNPGQGVFGYTF,TGTGCCAGCAGCAACCCGGGACAGGGTGTTTTCGGCTACACCTTC
TRBV3-1/TRBV3-2,TRBJ2-1,once,TRBD2,CASSQGGLQYNEQFF,TGTGCCAGCAGCCAGGGGGGACTACAATACAATGAGCAGTTCTTC
TRBV27,TRBJ2-1,.,TRBD2,CASRGLAGNNEQFF,TGTGCCAGCAGGGGACTAGCGGGGAACAATGAGCAGTTCTTC
TRBV6-5,TRBJ1-1,.,.,CASSTSLPGAEAFF,TGTGCCAGCAGTACATCTCTCCCGGGCGCTGAAGCTTTCTTT
TRBV7-2,TRBJ2-3,.,.,CASSLGPLTDTQYF,TGTGCCAGCAGCTTGGGTCCCCTCACAGATACGCAGTATTTT
TRBV4-1,TRBJ2-5,.,TRBD1,CASSQGQGTVTQYF,TGCGCCAGCAGCCAAGGACAGGGGACGGTGACCCAGTACTTC
TRBV6-4,TRBJ1-1,.,.,CASSLQANTEAFF,TGTGCCAGCAGTTTACAGGCGAACACTGAAGCTTTCTTT
TRBV7-3,TRBJ2-3,.,.,CASSLTHTDTQYF,TGTGCCAGCAGCTTAACCCACACAGATACGCAGTATTTT
TRBV3-1/TRBV3-2,TRBJ1-5,.,.,CASSQERDNGPNQPQHF,TGTGCCAGCAGCCAAGAGAGGGACAACGGCCCAAATCAGCCCCAGCATTTT
TRBV6-2/TRBV6-3,TRBJ2-2,.,.,CASSYGGRPGELFF,TGTGCCAGCAGTTACGGGGGTCGGCCCGGGGAGCTGTTTTTT
TRBV7-9,TRBJ1-1,.,.,CASSIGDIVTEAFF,TGTGCCAGCAGCATAGGGGACATAGTCACTGAAGCTTTCTTT
TRBV7-8,TRBJ1-2,.,.,CASSSYPGTGGDGYTF,TGTGCCAGCAGCTCCTACCCCGGGACCGGCGGAGATGGCTACACCTTC
TRBV11-2,TRBJ2-7,.,TRBD1,CASSLPSRGPYEQYF,TGTGCCAGCAGCTTACCTTCCAGGGGGCCATACGAGCAGTACTTC
TRBV27,TRBJ2-6,.,.,CASSSRLNPSGANVLTF,TGTGCCAGCAGTTCCAGACTAAATCCCTCTGGGGCCAACGTCCTGACTTTC